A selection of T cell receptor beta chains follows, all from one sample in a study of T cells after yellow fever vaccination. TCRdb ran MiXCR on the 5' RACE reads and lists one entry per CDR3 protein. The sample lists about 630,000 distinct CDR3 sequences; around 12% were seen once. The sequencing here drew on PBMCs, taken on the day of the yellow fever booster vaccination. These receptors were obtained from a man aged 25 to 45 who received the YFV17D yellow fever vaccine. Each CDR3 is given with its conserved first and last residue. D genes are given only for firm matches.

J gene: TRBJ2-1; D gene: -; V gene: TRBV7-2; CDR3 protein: CASSLDMPPNEQFF
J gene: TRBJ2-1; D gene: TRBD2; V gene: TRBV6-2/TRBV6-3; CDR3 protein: CASSHPGGRGRAVVSSYNEQFF
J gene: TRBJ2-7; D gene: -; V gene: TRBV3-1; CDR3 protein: CASSQDVGRSSSYEQYF
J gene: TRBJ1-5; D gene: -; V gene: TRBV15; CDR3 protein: CATSRPRRTNQPQHF
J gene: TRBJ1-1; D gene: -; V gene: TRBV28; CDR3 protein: CASSLTLDSSEAFF
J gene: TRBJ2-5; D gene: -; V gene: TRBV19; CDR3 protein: CANGPRWYETQYF
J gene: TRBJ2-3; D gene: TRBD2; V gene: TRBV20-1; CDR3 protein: CSAVVAGLDTQYF
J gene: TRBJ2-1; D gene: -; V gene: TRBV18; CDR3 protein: CASSEGVAAYNEQFF
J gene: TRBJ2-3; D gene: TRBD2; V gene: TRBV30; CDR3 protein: CAWSNGLAGADTQYF
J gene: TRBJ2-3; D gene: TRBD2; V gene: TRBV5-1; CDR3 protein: CASSAGTSGSLTDTQYF
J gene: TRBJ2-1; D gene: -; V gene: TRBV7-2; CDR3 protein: CASSSRRFGSEQFF
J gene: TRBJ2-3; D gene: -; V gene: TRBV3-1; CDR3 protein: CASSTRGTNTDTQYF
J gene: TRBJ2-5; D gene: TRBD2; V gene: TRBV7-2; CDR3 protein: CASSLEVGGRETQYF
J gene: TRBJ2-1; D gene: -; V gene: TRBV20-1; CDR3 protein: CSALARVQGRNEQFF
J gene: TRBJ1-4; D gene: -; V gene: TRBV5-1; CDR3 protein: CASSLRSDPTNEKLFF
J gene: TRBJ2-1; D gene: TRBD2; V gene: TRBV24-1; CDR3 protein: CATSDPLTSGRYNEQFF
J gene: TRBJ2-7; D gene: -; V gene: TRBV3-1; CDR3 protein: CASSHYHEQYF
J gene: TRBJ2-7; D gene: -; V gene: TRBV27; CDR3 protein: CASSLSASETTYEQYF
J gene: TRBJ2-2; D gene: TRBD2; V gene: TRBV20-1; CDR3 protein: CSARGGGAGLAAGELFF
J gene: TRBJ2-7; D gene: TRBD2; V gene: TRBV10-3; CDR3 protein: CASGGRLADYEQYF
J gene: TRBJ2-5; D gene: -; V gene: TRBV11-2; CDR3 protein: CASSLDPGLETQYF
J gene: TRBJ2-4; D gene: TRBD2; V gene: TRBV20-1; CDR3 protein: CSARYRGGGRDIQYF
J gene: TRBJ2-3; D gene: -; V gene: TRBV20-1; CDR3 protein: CSARVTSAWGTDTQYF
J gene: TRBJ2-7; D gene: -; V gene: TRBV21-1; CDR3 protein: CASSKEARLGLPRCEQYF
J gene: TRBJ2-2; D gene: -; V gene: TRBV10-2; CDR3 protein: CASSEDVRGHLRNTGELFF